This T cell receptor beta chain was documented in a study of T cell responses to AZD1222 COVID-19 vaccine. On the study more broadly: Analyses pooled second doses at about 4 or about 12 weeks. General study results and limits: The donors showed a predominance of white British ancestry and of females, with possible underestimation of clonal diversity. At study baseline, merely six AZD1222 recipients were seropositive.

Using immunoSEQ multiplex PCR, the repertoire was profiled, and TCRdb retains in-frame clones only, with some absent. Of roughly 28,000 clones in the sample, roughly 93% are singletons; the top ten hold 8.1%. This CDR3 region has 12 residues. V was pared by 5 bases and J by 3 bases, with 7 bases between. Germline V lookup: CDR1 MNHEY, CDR2 SVGEGT. Turning to this clone: Its antigen is not known.

The source of this sequence is an adult in good health. The rearrangement links TRBV6-2 or TRBV6-3 to TRBJ1-1; TRBD1 might be the D (5 bases). The specimen was peripheral blood, collected on day 0 of AZD1222 vaccination. The CDR3 sequence: CASSHRYTEAFF. The CDR3 nucleotides read TGTGCCAGCAGTCACAGGTACACTGAAGCTTTCTTT.